This T cell receptor (beta chain) was sequenced in a study of cytomegalovirus exposure and HLA in healthy donors. Broader study findings: DRB1 had the most TCR associations and HLA-C the fewest, a later analysis found, with rates varying by HLA locus. Accurate predictions that matched the HLA-A and HLA-B alleles of most subjects were reportedly made from TCR beta sequences.

This CDR3 is 14 amino acids long. CDR1 and CDR2 from the germline V gene are SGHDT and YYEEEE. V was shortened by 0 bases and J by 0 bases, with 5 bases between the two germline ends. PCR used 60 Vbeta primers and 13 Jbeta primers. Measured with immunoSEQ multiplex PCR; TCRdb has only the in-frame clones, and not every one. The data hold roughly 95,000 clones, with roughly 72% observed a single time. This clone was seen just once. Its antigen is unidentified. The chain joins TRBV5-6 to TRBJ2-3; no reliable D call. The clonotype originates from a man aged 25 to 40 in good health and CMV-seropositive. Sequencing was done on a sample of PBMCs. The CDR3 sequence is CASSLGVSTDTQYF. CDR3 coding DNA: TGTGCCAGCAGCTTGGGAGTAAGCACAGATACGCAGTATTTT.